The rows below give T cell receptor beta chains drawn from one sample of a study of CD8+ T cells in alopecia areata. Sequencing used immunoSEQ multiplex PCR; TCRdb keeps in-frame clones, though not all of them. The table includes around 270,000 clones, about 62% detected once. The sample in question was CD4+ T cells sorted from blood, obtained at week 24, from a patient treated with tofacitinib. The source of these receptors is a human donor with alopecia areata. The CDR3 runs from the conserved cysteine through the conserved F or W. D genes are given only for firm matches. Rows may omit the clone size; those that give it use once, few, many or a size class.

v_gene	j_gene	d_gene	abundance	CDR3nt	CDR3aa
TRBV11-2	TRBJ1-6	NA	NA	TGTGCCAGCAGCTTTAATGGATCACCCCTCCACTTT	CASSFNGSPLHF
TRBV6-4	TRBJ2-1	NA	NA	TGTGCCAGCAGTGACAGGGCCAATGAGCAGTTCTTC	CASSDRANEQFF
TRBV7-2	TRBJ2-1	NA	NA	TGTGCCAGCAGTTCCGCTCGCTATGAGCAGTTCTTC	CASSSARYEQFF
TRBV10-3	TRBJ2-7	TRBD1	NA	TGTGCCTGTGGACAGGGGGACTCCTACGAGCAGTACTTC	CACGQGDSYEQYF
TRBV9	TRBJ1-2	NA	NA	TGTGCCAGCAGCGTGAGCAGTAATAACTATGGCTACACCTTC	CASSVSSNNYGYTF
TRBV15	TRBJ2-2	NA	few	TGTGCCACCAGCGTTAAGTTGGGGACCGGGGAGCTGTTTTTT	CATSVKLGTGELFF
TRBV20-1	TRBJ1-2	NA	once	TGCAGTGCTAGAGATAACTATGGCTACACCTTC	CSARDNYGYTF
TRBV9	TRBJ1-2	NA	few	TGTGCCAGCAGCGTCCCGACAGATGGCTACACCTTC	CASSVPTDGYTF
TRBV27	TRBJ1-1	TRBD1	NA	TGTGCCAGCAGTCGACAGGGACGGAACACTGAAGCTTTCTTT	CASSRQGRNTEAFF
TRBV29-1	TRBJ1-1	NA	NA	TGCAGCGTTGTTCCGTCGGGGGGGCACACTGAAGCTTTCTTT	CSVVPSGGHTEAFF
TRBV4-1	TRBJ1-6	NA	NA	TGCGCCAGCAGCCAAGACGATCCCAGGAGCTCCTATAATTCACCCCTCCACTTT	CASSQDDPRSSYNSPLHF
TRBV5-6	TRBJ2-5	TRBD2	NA	TGTGCCAGCAGCACCGCTAGCGGGGGAGTTGGGACCCAGTACTTC	CASSTASGGVGTQYF
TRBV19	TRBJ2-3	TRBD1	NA	TGTGCCAGCAAACCCGCTAGGGACAGGGAAACGCAGTATTTT	CASKPARDRETQYF
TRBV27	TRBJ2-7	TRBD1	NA	TGTGCCAGCAGTTCCAACAGGGGGGACGAGCAGTACTTC	CASSSNRGDEQYF
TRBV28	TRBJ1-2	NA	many	TGTGCCAGCATCTCGGGTCTCAGTGGCTACACCTTC	CASISGLSGYTF
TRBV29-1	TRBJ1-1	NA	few	TGCAGCGTTGATAGGGCGAAAACTGAAGCTTTCTTT	CSVDRAKTEAFF
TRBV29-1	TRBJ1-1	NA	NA	TGCAGCGTCCTCAGACAGAACACTGAAGCTTTCTTT	CSVLRQNTEAFF
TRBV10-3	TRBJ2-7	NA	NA	TGTGCCATCAGTCCCCGGACAGAGGGAGAGCAGTACTTC	CAISPRTEGEQYF
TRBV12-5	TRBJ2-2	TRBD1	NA	TGTGCTAGTGGTTCGGGACAGACGAACACCGGGGAGCTGTTTTTT	CASGSGQTNTGELFF
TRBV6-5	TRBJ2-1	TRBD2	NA	TGTGCCAGCAGGCTTAGCGGGGGACCGTATGATGAGCAGTTCTTC	CASRLSGGPYDEQFF
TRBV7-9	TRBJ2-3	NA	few	TGTGCCAGCAGCTTGGGGGACGTTAGCACAGATACGCAGTATTTT	CASSLGDVSTDTQYF
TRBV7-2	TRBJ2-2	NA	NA	TGTGCCAGCAGCTTTCGGCTAGCCGGGGAGCTGTTTTTT	CASSFRLAGELFF
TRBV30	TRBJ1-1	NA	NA	TGTGCCTGGAGTGTAGCGGAGGGCTGGGGGACTGAAGCTTTCTTT	CAWSVAEGWGTEAFF
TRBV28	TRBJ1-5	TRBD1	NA	TGTGCCAGCAGTCTAAATTCAGGGGGTAAAAGGCAGCCCCAGCATTTT	CASSLNSGGKRQPQHF
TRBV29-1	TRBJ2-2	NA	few	TGCAGCGTCGCTACAGGGTCGAGCCCGAACACCGGGGAGCTGTTTTTT	CSVATGSSPNTGELFF
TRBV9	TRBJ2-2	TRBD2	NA	TGTGCCAGCAGCCCCCTACTAGCGGTTAACACCGGGGAACTGTTTTTT	CASSPLLAVNTGELFF
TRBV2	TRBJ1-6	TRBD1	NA	TGTGCCAGCAGTGAGGTCCAGGGGGCCACCTATAATTCACCCCTCCACTTT	CASSEVQGATYNSPLHF
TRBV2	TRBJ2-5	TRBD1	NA	TGTGCCAGGGGACAGGGGCAAGAGACCCAGTACTTC	CARGQGQETQYF
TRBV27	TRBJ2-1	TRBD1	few	TGTGCCAGCAGTCCCGGACAGGGCAGGGAGTTCTTC	CASSPGQGREFF
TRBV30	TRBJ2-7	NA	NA	TGTGCCTGGAGTGCCCGGACGGGAGCGTCAAGCGAGCAGTACTTC	CAWSARTGASSEQYF
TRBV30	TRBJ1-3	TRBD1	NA	TGTGCCTGGGAATCGGGACAGCCTGGAAACACCATATATTTT	CAWESGQPGNTIYF
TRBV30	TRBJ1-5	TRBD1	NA	TGTGCCTGGAGTCCTCGGACAGGGAGACAGCCCCAGCATTTT	CAWSPRTGRQPQHF
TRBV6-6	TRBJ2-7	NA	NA	TGTGCCTCCCAAACGGGGACATCGGCCTACGAGCAGTACTTC	CASQTGTSAYEQYF
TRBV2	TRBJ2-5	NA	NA	TGTGCCAGCAGTGAATCCGGGGAGACCCAGTACTTC	CASSESGETQYF
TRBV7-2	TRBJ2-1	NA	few	TGTGCCAGCAGCTTAGTGGCTGACGGGTACAATGAGCAGTTCTTC	CASSLVADGYNEQFF
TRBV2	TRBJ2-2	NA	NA	TGTGCCAGCAGTGAAACTCCCGGCACCGGGGAGCTGTTTTTT	CASSETPGTGELFF
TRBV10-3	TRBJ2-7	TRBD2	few	TGTGCCATCAGTGAGCAGGGAGGGTCCTACGAGCAGTACTTC	CAISEQGGSYEQYF
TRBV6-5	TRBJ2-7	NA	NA	TGTGCCAGTAGAGGGAGAGGGTACGAGCAGTACTTC	CASRGRGYEQYF
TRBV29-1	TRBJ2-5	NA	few	TGCAGCGCAACCCAAGAGACCCAGTACTTC	CSATQETQYF
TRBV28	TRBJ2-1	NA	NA	TGTGCCAGCAGTTCCGGACAGAACAATGAGCAGTTCTTC	CASSSGQNNEQFF
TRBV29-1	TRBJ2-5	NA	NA	TGCAGCGTTGGGGGTTACCAAGAGACCCAGTACTTC	CSVGGYQETQYF
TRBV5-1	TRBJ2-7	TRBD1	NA	TGCGCCAGCAGCACAGGGACAGGGGCCGAGCAGTACTTC	CASSTGTGAEQYF
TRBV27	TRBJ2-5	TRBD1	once	TGTGCCAGCAGTCCTGGACAGGGTGAGACCCAGTACTTC	CASSPGQGETQYF
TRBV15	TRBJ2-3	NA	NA	TGTGCCACCAGCAGAGGACAGGTCGACACAGATACGCAGTATTTT	CATSRGQVDTDTQYF
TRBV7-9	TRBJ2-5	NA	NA	TGTGCCAGCAGCTTAGATAAGCGGGCCCAAGAGACCCAGTACTTC	CASSLDKRAQETQYF
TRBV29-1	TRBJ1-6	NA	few	TGCAGCGTTGAAGAAACAAGGAGTTCACCCCTCCACTTT	CSVEETRSSPLHF
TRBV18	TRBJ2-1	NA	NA	TGTGCCAGCTCACCGGTCGGCACGCGCGCTGAGCAGTTCTTC	CASSPVGTRAEQFF
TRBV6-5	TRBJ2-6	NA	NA	TGTGCCAGCTTGAGCCCTGGGGCCAACGTCCTGACTTTC	CASLSPGANVLTF
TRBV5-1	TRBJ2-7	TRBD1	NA	TGCGCCAGCAGCTTCGGACAGGATTACGAGCAGTACTTC	CASSFGQDYEQYF
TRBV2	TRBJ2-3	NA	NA	TGTGCCAGCAGTGAAGCGACAGATACGCAGTATTTT	CASSEATDTQYF
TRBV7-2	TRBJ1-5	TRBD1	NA	TGTGCCAGCAGCTCAAGAACAGGGGATCAGCCCCAGCATTTT	CASSSRTGDQPQHF
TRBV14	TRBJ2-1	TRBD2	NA	TGTGCCAGCAGCCAAGCAGCTAGCGGCGAGCAGTTCTTC	CASSQAASGEQFF
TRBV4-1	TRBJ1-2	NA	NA	TGCGCCAGCAGCCAAGATGCTGGGAAGGGCTACACCTTC	CASSQDAGKGYTF
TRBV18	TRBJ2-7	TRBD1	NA	TGTGCCAGCTCACCCCAGGGGGCCTACGAGCAGTACTTC	CASSPQGAYEQYF
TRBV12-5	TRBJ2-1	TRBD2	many	TGTGCTAGTGGTCTCTTCCCGGGCGGGGGGCCCTACAATGAGCAGTTCTTC	CASGLFPGGGPYNEQFF